Listed below are T cell receptor beta chains from one sample, sequenced in a study of blood T cell repertoires in COVID-19. The assay was immunoSEQ multiplex PCR, and TCRdb's table has in-frame clones only and misses some. In the table there are more than 250,000 clones, around 87% of which are singletons. Material for sequencing was peripheral blood. Every receptor here comes from a woman aged 25 to 39 who had recovered from COVID-19. CDR3s include the opening cysteine and the closing phenylalanine or tryptophan. The D gene is left open where the match is weak.

D gene	V gene	J gene	CDR3 protein	CDR3 DNA
TRBD1	TRBV18	TRBJ1-1	CATNRGNTEAFF	TGTGCCACCAACAGGGGAAACACTGAAGCTTTCTTT
NA	TRBV19	TRBJ1-2	CASIGRDGYTF	TGTGCCAGTATAGGGAGGGATGGCTACACCTTC
TRBD1	TRBV7-8	TRBJ2-7	CASSLATGEDEQYF	TGTGCCAGCAGCTTAGCGACAGGGGAGGACGAGCAGTACTTC
NA	TRBV14	TRBJ2-3	CASSQGPELTTDTQYF	TGTGCCAGCAGCCAAGGACCGGAGCTCACCACAGATACGCAGTATTTT
NA	TRBV19	TRBJ1-5	CASSPEIRQVGYSNQPQHF	TGTGCCAGTAGTCCCGAAATCAGACAGGTTGGGTATAGCAATCAGCCCCAGCATTTT
NA	TRBV11-3	TRBJ2-2	CASSPGGMPRELFF	TGTGCCAGCAGCCCAGGGGGGATGCCTAGGGAGCTGTTTTTT
TRBD2	TRBV19	TRBJ2-1	CASTGLAGGLVREQFF	TGTGCCAGTACTGGACTAGCGGGAGGCTTGGTCCGTGAGCAGTTCTTC
TRBD2	TRBV7-2	TRBJ2-7	CASTPGGALYEQYF	TGTGCCAGCACCCCCGGGGGGGCCCTATACGAGCAGTACTTC
TRBD2	TRBV6-6	TRBJ2-7	CASTSLAGPGEQYF	TGTGCCAGCACCAGCCTAGCGGGGCCGGGGGAGCAGTACTTC
TRBD1	TRBV15	TRBJ1-6	CATSREGVFRDRVSPLHF	TGTGCCACCAGCAGAGAGGGGGTGTTCCGGGACAGGGTCTCACCCCTCCACTTT
NA	TRBV7-2	TRBJ1-3	CASSPRRPTGNTIYF	TGTGCCAGCAGCCCCCGCAGGCCGACTGGAAACACCATATATTTT
TRBD2	TRBV19	TRBJ2-5	CASSSERAGTSGRGETQYF	TGTGCCAGTAGTAGCGAAAGGGCCGGGACTAGCGGGAGAGGGGAGACCCAGTACTTC
NA	TRBV13	TRBJ2-3	CASSPSARDTQYF	TGTGCCAGCAGCCCAAGCGCTAGAGATACGCAGTATTTT